This entry lists 30 T cell receptor beta chains sequenced from one sample in a study of T-cell memory formation after mild COVID-19. MiXCR, run by TCRdb on the 5' RACE reads, gives a single entry per CDR3 protein. Altogether roughly 220,000 distinct CDR3 sequences are present, 9% to 10% being singletons, with the ten largest covering approximately 3.3%. Material for sequencing was PBMCs or a T cell subset sorted from them (not recorded which). The receptor source for this set is a young man who had mild COVID-19 (a few samples of this study predate the infection). Cell type and time point are not known.

In this sample, this clonotype turned up a few times. The chain is built from TRBV5-1 and TRBJ2-3, with D possibly being TRBD1 (6 bases). The CDR3 is made up of 18 amino acids. V lost 4 bases, J lost 2 bases, and 23 bases lay in between. The germline V gene has CDR1 SGHRS and CDR2 YFSETQ. CDR3 in amino acids: CASSTSTGRITDTDTQYF. The CDR3 DNA reads TGCGCCAGCAGCACCTCGACAGGACGGATAACGGACACAGATACGCAGTATTTT. Based on the CDR3 plus reference TRBV5-1 and TRBJ2-3, the full variable domain is KAGVTQTPRYLIKTRGQQVTLSCSPISGHRSVSWYQQTPGQGLQFLFEYFSETQRNKGNFPGRFSGRQFSNSRSEMNVSTLELGDSALYLCASSTSTGRITDTDTQYFGPGTRLTVL.

This sequence joins TRBV6-5 and TRBJ1-2; TRBD1 agrees at 7 bases. Losses at the gene ends were 6 bases for V and 4 bases for J; bases not matched to a gene: 11. Germline V CDR1 and CDR2: MNHEY, SVGAGI. The CDR3 sequence is 15 residues long. For the CDR3, the DNA is TGTGCCAGCAGCACCCTCAGGGGGGCGGGCTATGGCTACACCTTC. Protein product: CASSTLRGAGYGYTF.

This clonotype was picked up many times. The chain carries TRBV29-1 and TRBJ1-5; 7 bases fit TRBD1. The germline gives CDR1 SQVTM, CDR2 ANQGSEA. Trimming removed 6 bases from V and 2 bases from J; junction bases left unmatched: 10. The CDR3 extends over 15 amino acids. The CDR3 sequence is CSVSQGLLGNQPQHF. The CDR3 nucleotides read TGCAGCGTCTCACAGGGGTTATTAGGCAATCAGCCCCAGCATTTT.

This clonotype showed up many times. The chain employs TRBV5-1 and TRBJ2-2; TRBD1 matches at 7 bases. The CDR3 covers 14 residues. Trimming at V came to 5 bases and at J to 7 bases, leaving 8 bases not matched to a gene. Germline loops: CDR1 SGHRS, CDR2 YFSETQ. CDR3 region: CASSPDRTRGELFF. CDR3 DNA: TGCGCCAGCAGTCCGGACAGGACTCGCGGGGAGCTGTTTTTT. The entire variable domain, with the rest obtained from reference TRBV5-1 and TRBJ2-2, is as follows: KAGVTQTPRYLIKTRGQQVTLSCSPISGHRSVSWYQQTPGQGLQFLFEYFSETQRNKGNFPGRFSGRQFSNSRSEMNVSTLELGDSALYLCASSPDRTRGELFFGEGSRLTVL.

The chain carries TRBV6-5 and TRBJ2-7; D is perhaps TRBD1 or TRBD2 (6 bases each). The length of the CDR3 is 17 residues. The germline V gene encodes CDR1 MNHEY and CDR2 SVGAGI. V was cut by 5 bases and J by 6 bases, with 26 bases left in between. DNA of the CDR3: TGTGCCAGCAGTCCCCGCACCTGGGCAGGGGAGGTCGGCGAGCAGTACTTC. Amino acids: CASSPRTWAGEVGEQYF.

This clonotype showed up many times. The chain employs TRBV5-6 and TRBJ2-7; 8 bases are a match to TRBD1. V lost 4 bases and J lost 2; bases outside the gene matches: 5. CDR3 length equals 14 residues. Germline-derived CDR1 and CDR2 are SGHDT and YYEEEE. The DNA for the CDR3 is TGTGCCAGCAGCCGCGCGACAGGGGCCTACGAGCAGTACTTC. Its translation: CASSRATGAYEQYF. Full variable domain (rest looked up from reference TRBV5-6 and TRBJ2-7): DAGVTQSPTHLIKTRGQQVTLRCSPKSGHDTVSWYQQALGQGPQFIFQYYEEEERQRGNFPDRFSGHQFPNYSSELNVNALLLGDSALYLCASSRATGAYEQYFGPGTRLTVT.

V and J are TRBV6-6 and TRBJ1-5; D remains unclear. The CDR3 length is 13 residues. Trimming removed 0 bases from V and 5 bases from J, with 5 bases in between. The V gene's germline CDR1 is MNHNY and CDR2 SVGAGI (reference sequence). CDR3: CASSYSRDQPQHF. The CDR3 coding sequence is TGTGCCAGCAGTTACTCGAGAGATCAGCCCCAGCATTTT.

The rearrangement links TRBV5-1 to TRBJ2-5; the match to TRBD2 covers 16 bases. The CDR3 has 19 amino acids. Trimming cost V 4 bases and J 5 bases; bases outside gene matches: 14. Per the germline V gene, CDR1 is SGHRS and CDR2 is YFSETQ. CDR3 DNA: TGCGCCAGCAGCCCGCTGGGACTAGCGGGGGGGCTGACGATGGAGACCCAGTACTTC. Protein product: CASSPLGLAGGLTMETQYF.

This clonotype has a handful of counts. The chain combines TRBV12-3 or TRBV12-4 with TRBJ2-3, with 9 nucleotides matching TRBD2. This CDR3 spans 15 amino acids. With V trimmed by 2 bases and J by 5 bases, 5 bases remained unmatched. The CDR3 DNA follows: TGTGCCAGCAGTTTACCTAGCGGGGAGGGAGATACGCAGTATTTT. Translated, it gives CASSLPSGEGDTQYF.

This clonotype was detected a few times. The genes are TRBV20-1 and TRBJ1-2; D may be TRBD1 (5 bases). The CDR3 totals 13 residues. Germline V gene lookup returns CDR1 DFQATT and CDR2 SNEGSKA (reference sequence). V was cut by 3 bases and J by 3 bases, with 11 bases left in between. CDR3 DNA sequence: TGCAGTGCTAGTCCCGCCAGGGACTATGGCTACACCTTC. Its protein is CSASPARDYGYTF.

This clonotype has just a few counts. CDR3 DNA: TGTGCCAGCAGCTTAGACGGGGGGCATAGAGATACGCAGTATTTT. It encodes CASSLDGGHRDTQYF. The chain couples TRBV7-9 to TRBJ2-3; tentative D call: TRBD2 (7 bases). The CDR3 covers 15 residues. V lost 1 base and J lost 5, with 13 bases in between. Per the germline V gene, CDR1 is SEHNR and CDR2 is FQNEAQ (reference sequence).

V usage is TRBV12-3 or TRBV12-4 and J usage is TRBJ1-2; D remains ambiguous. This CDR3 is 13 amino acids long. The germline V and J ends were trimmed by 3 bases and 6 bases, with 11 bases remaining between them. CDR3: CASSFRGFDGYTF. DNA for the CDR3: TGTGCCAGCAGTTTTAGAGGCTTCGATGGCTACACCTTC.

This clonotype appeared a few times. The chain carries TRBV4-2 and TRBJ1-4, with unresolved D. Germline loops: CDR1 LGHNA, CDR2 YNFKEQ. The CDR3 runs to 16 residues. V was shortened by 3 bases and J by 4 bases, with 15 bases between the two germline ends. This CDR3 reads CASSQTSDRRNEKLFF. CDR3 in DNA: TGTGCCAGCAGCCAGACCTCAGACCGACGTAATGAAAAACTGTTTTTT.

The chain couples TRBV10-3 to TRBJ2-5; the D gene could be TRBD1 or TRBD2 (5 bases each). The germline V and J ends were trimmed by 1 base and 5 bases, with 8 bases remaining between them. CDR1 and CDR2 from the germline V gene are ENHRY and SYGVKD. The CDR3 consists of 13 residues. The CDR3 nucleotides read TGTGCCATCAGTGAGTTAGAGGGGGAGACCCAGTACTTC. Translating it yields CAISELEGETQYF.

As concerns this clonotype: At one boundary the junction diverges from the germline segment, which might be a read error. The chain combines TRBV11-2 with TRBJ1-4; D is unclear. The CDR3 is made up of 14 amino acids. Germline CDR1 is SGHAT and CDR2 is FQNNGV. The CDR3 DNA is TGTGCCAGCAGCCTGAGTAGGGTAGTAGAAAAAATGTTTTTT. It specifies CASSLSRVVEKMFF. Complete variable domain (other parts from reference TRBV11-2 and TRBJ1-4): EAGVAQSPRYKIIEKRQSVAFWCNPISGHATLYWYQQILGQGPKLLIQFQNNGVVDDSQLPKDRFSAERLKGVDSTLKIQPAKLEDSAVYLCASSLSRVVEKMFFGSGTQLSVL.

The genes are TRBV29-1 and TRBJ2-3; D not resolved. Germline assignment: CDR1 SQVTM and CDR2 ANQGSEA. The length of the CDR3 is 14 residues. Trimming cost V 3 bases and J 0 bases, with 10 bases left between them. This CDR3 reads CSVDQSTSTDTQYF. In DNA, the CDR3 is TGCAGCGTTGATCAGTCCACTAGCACAGATACGCAGTATTTT.

This clonotype appeared a few times. The chain employs TRBV19 and TRBJ2-3, with D possibly TRBD2 on 6 matching bases. The CDR3 runs 13 residues. V lost 7 bases and J 0 bases, leaving 8 bases between the germline ends. Germline V gene data show CDR1 as LNHDA and CDR2 as SQIVND (reference sequence). CDR3 region: CASNGGSTDTQYF. The CDR3, as DNA: TGTGCCAGTAATGGGGGGAGCACAGATACGCAGTATTTT.

The chain uses TRBV5-1 and TRBJ2-6; tentatively, D is TRBD1 or TRBD2 (5 bases each). Germline CDR1 is SGHRS and CDR2 is YFSETQ. CDR3 size: 14 residues. Trimming cost V 2 bases and J 4 bases, with 7 bases left between them. The DNA for the CDR3 is TGCGCCAGCAGCTTCGGGGACGGGGCCAACGTCCTGACTTTC. It is translated as CASSFGDGANVLTF.

This clonotype was seen more than once but under ten times. The CDR3 region is CASSYTTPMDEQFF. The CDR3 coding sequence is TGTGCCAGCAGTTACACAACCCCCATGGATGAGCAGTTCTTC. The chain links TRBV6-5 to TRBJ2-1; D is uncertain. From germline, CDR1 is MNHEY and CDR2 SVGAGI. V lost 2 bases to trimming and J lost 8 bases, with 13 bases between them. This CDR3 has 14 amino acids.

This chain links TRBV13 with TRBJ2-5; a weak D match, TRBD1 (6 bases). In germline, CDR1 is PRHDT, CDR2 FYEKMQ (reference sequence). V was clipped by 4 bases and J by 2 bases, with 11 bases between them. CDR3 length: 14 residues. CDR3 coding DNA: TGTGCCAGCAGCTCCCCAGACAGGCAAGAGACCCAGTACTTC. It is translated as CASSSPDRQETQYF.

The chain couples TRBV12-5 to TRBJ1-2; possible D gene TRBD1, 6 bases. The CDR3 is 14 residues long. Deletions cut 5 bases from V and 5 bases from J, with 15 bases between. Germline loops: CDR1 LGHNT, CDR2 FRNRAP. For the CDR3, the DNA is TGTGCTAGTGGTCTCAGGACAGCCTATTATGGCTACACCTTC. Translation gives CASGLRTAYYGYTF. Together with reference TRBV12-5 and TRBJ1-2, the CDR3 gives the full variable domain: DARVTQTPRHKVTEMGQEVTMRCQPILGHNTVFWYRQTMMQGLELLAYFRNRAPLDDSGMPKDRFSAEMPDATLATLKIQPSEPRDSAVYFCASGLRTAYYGYTFGSGTRLTVV.

Ten or more counts support this clonotype. This chain uses TRBV4-1 with TRBJ1-2; 7 positions match TRBD1. J was trimmed by 4 bases and V by 4 bases; bases with no gene match: 3. Germline V gene sequence: CDR1 MGHRA, CDR2 YSYEKL. CDR3 size: 13 residues. CDR3 region: CASSPTGSYGYTF. The CDR3 nucleotides are TGCGCCAGCAGCCCGACAGGGTCCTATGGCTACACCTTC.

This clonotype was counted a few times. The genes are TRBV18 and TRBJ2-1; 9 bases are shared with TRBD1. Per germline, CDR1 KGHSH and CDR2 LQKENI. The CDR3 covers 15 residues. Losses at the gene ends were 5 bases for V and 8 bases for J; bases not matched to a gene: 10. The CDR3 DNA sequence: TGTGCCAGCTCAGCGATCGGACAGGGGAGGTATGAGCAGTTCTTC. As protein: CASSAIGQGRYEQFF.

This clonotype appeared a few times. The chain has TRBV2 and TRBJ1-1, with 9 bases aligning to TRBD1. The germline CDR1 and CDR2 sequences are SNHLY and FYNNEI. Trimming at V came to 7 bases and at J to 5 bases, leaving 2 bases not matched to a gene. The CDR3 contains 12 residues. The CDR3 region is CASKGTGTEAFF. Here the CDR3 DNA reads TGTGCCAGCAAAGGGACAGGGACTGAAGCTTTCTTT. The full variable domain, with the rest looked up from reference TRBV2 and TRBJ1-1, is EPEVTQTPSHQVTQMGQEVILRCVPISNHLYFYWYRQILGQKVEFLVSFYNNEISEKSEIFDDQFSVERPDGSNFTLKIRSTKLEDSAMYFCASKGTGTEAFFGQGTRLTVV.

The genes are TRBV12-3 or TRBV12-4 and TRBJ1-2, with D unclear. The length of the CDR3 is 12 residues. Trimming took off 5 bases at V and 5 bases at J, with 9 bases between the two ends. CDR3 bases: TGTGCCAGCAGTCCTCGGCCGTATGGCTACACCTTC. This gives the protein CASSPRPYGYTF.

This clonotype was recorded a few times. This chain joins TRBV25-1 and TRBJ2-1, with 7 bases lining up with TRBD2. CDR3 length: 16 amino acids. The germline V gene encodes CDR1 MGHDK and CDR2 SYGVNS. V was clipped by 6 bases and J by 0 bases; unmatched bases: 8. CDR3 protein: CASSPLGEGSYNEQFF. The CDR3, as DNA: TGTGCCAGCAGCCCATTGGGGGAGGGCTCCTACAATGAGCAGTTCTTC.

This clonotype was counted at least ten times. This chain links TRBV7-3 with TRBJ2-1; D not certain. This CDR3 contains 13 residues. V dropped 5 bases and J dropped 4 bases, with 9 bases sitting between them. Germline V lookup: CDR1 SGHTA, CDR2 FQGTGA. Here the CDR3 reads CASSGNSYNEQFF. CDR3 coding DNA: TGTGCCAGCAGCGGGAACAGTTACAATGAGCAGTTCTTC.

This chain connects TRBV5-1 to TRBJ2-1; TRBD2 matches at 8 bases. V shed 0 bases and J 5 bases; nucleotides not matched to a gene: 10. This CDR3 is built from 17 residues. Germline assignment: CDR1 SGHRS and CDR2 YFSETQ. CDR3 residues: CASSLGSRGGPDNEQFF. DNA of the CDR3: TGCGCCAGCAGCTTGGGCAGTCGCGGGGGGCCCGACAATGAGCAGTTCTTC.

This clonotype has only a few counts. The CDR3 sequence: CASSRRGAETQYF. DNA for the CDR3: TGTGCCAGCAGCCGGCGGGGGGCGGAGACCCAGTACTTC. The chain combines TRBV13 with TRBJ2-5, with TRBD2 identical over 8 bases. V lost 5 bases, J lost 5 bases, and 4 bases stayed unmatched. Per germline, CDR1 PRHDT and CDR2 FYEKMQ (reference sequence). The length of the CDR3 is 13 residues. The variable domain in full, completed from reference TRBV13 and TRBJ2-5, reads AAGVIQSPRHLIKEKRETATLKCYPIPRHDTVYWYQQGPGQDPQFLISFYEKMQSDKGSIPDRFSAQQFSDYHSELNMSSLELGDSALYFCASSRRGAETQYFGPGTRLLVL.

This chain joins TRBV5-6 and TRBJ2-2; no clear D. CDR1 is SGHDT, CDR2 YYEEEE, per germline. V was trimmed by 1 base and J by 6 bases, leaving 4 bases between them. The CDR3 is 12 amino acids. The CDR3: CASSLWSGELFF. DNA for the CDR3: TGTGCCAGCAGCTTGTGGTCCGGGGAGCTGTTTTTT.